These 24 T cell receptor beta chains were all obtained from the same sample, sequenced in a study of blood T cell repertoires in COVID-19 (dated by TCRdb to the early 2020s). Libraries were prepared through the immunoSEQ multiplex PCR assay. In TCRdb, the immuneACCESS table is reduced to in-frame sequences with V and J assigned. These tables do not hold every clone; where another copy was compared, an unresolved V gene accounts for under half, and the others remain unexplained. Present in this sample are about 110,000 clones, almost 85% of which were seen just once. The top ten constitute approximately 4% of the sample. Sequencing input: peripheral blood. Receptors originate from a human donor in a cohort sampled during active COVID-19.

V gene TRBV30 combines with J gene TRBJ2-1, with 7 bases that match TRBD1. Trimming removed 1 base from V and 8 bases from J; junction bases left unmatched: 8. The CDR3 sequence is 14 residues long. Germline V gives CDR1 GTSNPN, CDR2 SVGIG (reference sequence). CDR3 bases: TGTGCCTGGAGTGGACAGGGTTTTTTTTATGAGCAGTTCTTC. Translated, it gives CAWSGQGFFYEQFF.

The rearrangement links TRBV9 to TRBJ2-3; 11 bases are a match to TRBD2. CDR3 length: 20 residues. V was clipped by 3 bases and J by 0 bases; unmatched bases: 15. CDR1 SGDLS and CDR2 YYNGEE come from the germline V gene. CDR3 sequence reads: CASSAPTGTSGWASTDTQYF. As DNA, the CDR3 is TGTGCCAGCAGCGCCCCCACTGGGACTAGCGGATGGGCTAGCACAGATACGCAGTATTTT.

The chain is built from TRBV18 and TRBJ2-1; 9 nucleotides agree with TRBD1. The CDR3 runs 14 residues. From germline, CDR1 is KGHSH and CDR2 LQKENI. Trimming at V came to 1 base and at J to 7 bases, leaving 2 bases not matched to a gene. The CDR3 DNA reads as TGTGCCAGCTCACCACTGACAGGGGGTAATGAGCAGTTCTTC. Amino acid sequence: CASSPLTGGNEQFF.

As concerns this clone: The sample has other DNA sequences that encode this CDR3 too. This rearrangement joins TRBV7-2 to TRBJ2-7, with 7 bases fitting TRBD1. V was clipped by 5 bases and J by 0 bases; unmatched bases: 10. Germline assignment: CDR1 SGHTA and CDR2 FQGNSA. The CDR3 totals 16 residues. This CDR3 reads CASSVQTGPSSYEQYF. In DNA, the CDR3 is TGTGCCAGCAGCGTTCAGACAGGGCCCAGCTCCTACGAGCAGTACTTC.

This clone was detected only once. The V gene is TRBV5-1, the J gene TRBJ1-5, with TRBD1 matching over 11 bases. Losses at the gene ends were 4 bases for V and 7 bases for J; bases not matched to a gene: 7. The germline V gene encodes CDR1 SGHRS and CDR2 YFSETQ. The CDR3 extends over 15 amino acids. DNA for the CDR3: TGCGCCAGCAGCGCGGGACAGGGGGTCGGCCAGCCCCAGCATTTT. Translation gives CASSAGQGVGQPQHF.

The chain couples TRBV10-2 to TRBJ2-5, with 9 nucleotides matching TRBD1. From germline, CDR1 is WSHSY and CDR2 SAAADI. V lost 6 bases and J lost 1; bases outside the gene matches: 3. The CDR3 consists of 14 residues. The CDR3 loop reads CASRTGGSQETQYF. The CDR3, as DNA: TGCGCCAGCAGGACAGGGGGTAGCCAAGAGACCCAGTACTTC.

CDR3 sequence (DNA): TGCGCCAGCAGTCAATTCCAGGGCGAGAGGGAGACCCAGTACTTC. This encodes CASSQFQGERETQYF. This chain joins TRBV23-1 and TRBJ2-5; TRBD1 is a possible D gene (5 bases). TRBV23-1 falls under the ORF class, with uncertain function. Trimming cost V 1 base and J 5 bases, with 14 bases left between them. CDR3 length: 15 residues.

Details on this clone: Relative to the germline gene, one junction end is altered; a read error may explain this. DNA for the CDR3: TGTGCCAGCACTTACGGACTAGCGGCCTACAATGAGCAGTTCTTC. It encodes CASTYGLAAYNEQFF. The chain has TRBV6-2 or TRBV6-3 and TRBJ2-1; 10 positions match TRBD2. The CDR3 loop spans 15 amino acids. Looked up from germline, CDR1 is MNHEY and CDR2 is SVGEGT.

DNA of the CDR3: TGCGCCAGCAGCCAAGATAACCGGGGGGGGGCCGGGGAAAAACTGTTTTTT. It codes for CASSQDNRGGAGEKLFF. The chain is built from TRBV4-3 and TRBJ1-4; perhaps TRBD1 as D (6 bases). CDR3 size: 17 residues. The germline V and J ends were trimmed by 0 bases and 8 bases, with 19 bases remaining between them. The germline CDR1 and CDR2 sequences are LGHNA and YSLEER.

The DNA of the CDR3 is TGTGCCAGCAGTGAAGTCGGGACAGGGACGAACACCATATATTTT. This gives the protein CASSEVGTGTNTIYF. The rearrangement joins TRBV2 to TRBJ1-3; 9 bases map to TRBD1. Germline V gene data show CDR1 as SNHLY and CDR2 as FYNNEI. This CDR3 comprises 15 residues. V gave up 1 base and J gave up 7 bases; unmatched junction bases: 5. The complete variable domain, with remaining parts taken from reference TRBV2 and TRBJ1-3, reads EPEVTQTPSHQVTQMGQEVILRCVPISNHLYFYWYRQILGQKVEFLVSFYNNEISEKSEIFDDQFSVERPDGSNFTLKIRSTKLEDSAMYFCASSEVGTGTNTIYFGEGSWLTVV.

The rearrangement uses TRBV7-2 and TRBJ1-2; 9 bases fit TRBD1. The ends lost 0 bases at V and 7 bases at J; junction bases unmatched: 3. The CDR3 has 14 residues. Germline V gene sequence: CDR1 SGHTA, CDR2 FQGNSA. The CDR3 nucleotides read TGTGCCAGCAGCTTAGCGACAGGGGGTGGTGGCTACACCTTC. Encoded protein: CASSLATGGGGYTF.

The chain uses TRBV5-1 and TRBJ2-7; 10 bases match TRBD1. The length of the CDR3 is 17 residues. V trimming: 4 bases; J trimming: 7 bases; junction bases outside the gene matches: 17. The V gene's germline CDR1 is SGHRS and CDR2 YFSETQ. The CDR3 reads CASSRSGTGVVLREQYF. The CDR3 DNA reads as TGCGCCAGCAGCCGTTCTGGGACAGGGGTCGTCCTGAGGGAGCAGTACTTC.

J is TRBJ2-4 and V is TRBV19; 16 nucleotides line up with TRBD2. The V gene end was trimmed by 6 bases and the J gene end by 6 bases; junction bases not matched to a gene: 17. The CDR3 has 20 amino acids. Germline CDR1 and CDR2: LNHDA and SQIVND (reference sequence). The CDR3 DNA reads TGTGCCAGTAGCGAGACCCTCCTGGGACTAGCGGGAGGGTTCGGAAACATTCAGTACTTC. Protein: CASSETLLGLAGGFGNIQYF.

The chain couples TRBV7-8 to TRBJ2-7; TRBD1 matches 7 bases. The germline V gene has CDR1 SGHVS and CDR2 FQNEAQ. V was clipped by 2 bases and J by 3 bases; unmatched bases: 10. CDR3 size: 16 residues. The CDR3 sequence is CASSLPNRGVDYEQYF. The DNA for the CDR3 is TGTGCCAGCAGCTTACCCAACAGGGGAGTGGACTACGAGCAGTACTTC.

The chain couples TRBV9 to TRBJ2-1; possible D gene TRBD2, 6 bases. Trimming took 4 bases from V and 10 from J, leaving 24 bases between them. The length of the CDR3 is 16 residues. Germline assignment: CDR1 SGDLS and CDR2 YYNGEE. The CDR3 region has the DNA TGTGCCAGCAGCCCTTCGGGCGGGGCTACGTCGGGAGAGCAGTTCTTC. Translation gives CASSPSGGATSGEQFF.

The chain carries TRBV7-9 and TRBJ2-5, with 11 bases identical to TRBD2. CDR1 and CDR2 from the germline V gene are SEHNR and FQNEAQ (reference sequence). There are 15 residues in the CDR3. Germline trimming cut 4 bases from V and 4 bases from J; bases unmatched to any gene: 5. In DNA, the CDR3 is TGTGCCAGCAGCTCGACTAGCGGGGCGGGAGAGACCCAGTACTTC. It encodes CASSSTSGAGETQYF.

V is TRBV11-1 and J is TRBJ2-2; D is ambiguous. The CDR3 runs to 12 residues. Germline V gives CDR1 SGHAT, CDR2 FQDESV (reference sequence). Between the trimmed V and J ends, which lost 2 bases and 8 bases, there was a span of 6 bases. The CDR3 is CASSLYLGELFF. The CDR3 bases are TGTGCCAGCAGCTTATATTTGGGGGAGCTGTTTTTT.

V and J are TRBV5-5 and TRBJ2-7; no definite D call. The CDR3 has 15 amino acids. The V gene lost 0 bases and the J gene lost 0 bases, with 10 bases spanning the gap. CDR1 is SGHKS and CDR2 is YYEKEE in the germline V gene (reference sequence). CDR3 region: CASSLAPTVSYEQYF. The DNA of the CDR3 is TGTGCCAGCAGCTTGGCCCCAACGGTCTCCTACGAGCAGTACTTC.

This sequence joins TRBV6-2 or TRBV6-3 and TRBJ2-1; 9 nucleotides align to TRBD2. Germline V gives CDR1 MNHEY, CDR2 SVGEGT. This CDR3 is built from 16 residues. V lost 6 bases and J lost 10; bases outside the gene matches: 16. The CDR3 reads CASSRSWAGGLKEQFF. CDR3 nucleotides: TGTGCCAGCAGCCGCTCCTGGGCGGGAGGGTTAAAAGAGCAGTTCTTC.

The V and J genes are TRBV7-2 and TRBJ2-1; 13 positions match TRBD2. The germline gives CDR1 SGHTA, CDR2 FQGNSA. The CDR3 covers 16 residues. After removal of 3 bases from V and 6 bases from J, the junction contained 5 bases not matched to a gene. Written as DNA, the CDR3 is TGTGCCAGCAGCTTGGCCCGACTAGCGGGAGGCAATGAGCAGTTCTTC. Amino acids: CASSLARLAGGNEQFF.

The chain couples TRBV18 to TRBJ1-4; TRBD1 might be the D (6 bases). This CDR3 has 14 residues. CDR1 and CDR2 (germline): KGHSH, LQKENI. Trimming stripped 2 bases from V and 4 bases from J, with 8 bases between. The CDR3 spells CASSPDRHNEKLFF. CDR3 coding DNA: TGTGCCAGCTCACCAGACAGGCATAATGAAAAACTGTTTTTT.

The genes are TRBV27 and TRBJ1-1; TRBD1 is a possible D gene (5 bases). Germline V gene lookup returns CDR1 MNHEY and CDR2 SMNVEV (reference sequence). The CDR3 sequence is 15 residues long. The V end was cut by 7 bases, the J end by 0 bases, with 15 bases between. The CDR3 spells CASTLNRNLNTEAFF. CDR3 DNA: TGTGCCAGCACCCTTAACAGGAACCTGAACACTGAAGCTTTCTTT.

This chain connects TRBV19 to TRBJ2-1; TRBD2 matches at 11 bases. This CDR3 region has 15 residues. Losses at the gene ends were 3 bases for V and 9 bases for J; bases not matched to a gene: 7. The V gene's germline CDR1 is LNHDA and CDR2 SQIVND (reference sequence). CDR3 coding DNA: TGTGCCAGTAGTATGACACTAGCGGGAGTAGGTGAGCAGTTCTTC. Translation: CASSMTLAGVGEQFF. Complete variable domain (other parts from reference TRBV19 and TRBJ2-1): DGGITQSPKYLFRKEGQNVTLSCEQNLNHDAMYWYRQDPGQGLRLIYYSQIVNDFQKGDIAEGYSVSREKKESFPLTVTSAQKNPTAFYLCASSMTLAGVGEQFFGPGTRLTVL.

V and J are TRBV11-2 and TRBJ2-2; 8 nucleotides match TRBD1. After removal of 5 bases from V and 5 bases from J, the junction contained 10 bases not matched to a gene. The CDR3 spans 16 residues. Germline CDR1 reads SGHAT; CDR2 reads FQNNGV. CDR3 region: CASSPGDRSETGELFF. CDR3 coding DNA: TGTGCCAGCAGCCCGGGGGACAGGTCGGAAACCGGGGAGCTGTTTTTT. The full variable domain, rest sourced from reference TRBV11-2 and TRBJ2-2, is EAGVAQSPRYKIIEKRQSVAFWCNPISGHATLYWYQQILGQGPKLLIQFQNNGVVDDSQLPKDRFSAERLKGVDSTLKIQPAKLEDSAVYLCASSPGDRSETGELFFGEGSRLTVL.